Sequencing of this TCR beta chain was carried out in a study of shared clonotypes between healthy human individuals. Remarks on this clone: Its antigen is still unknown.

Study findings and constraints: Only a few donors were included, so the genetic and exposure-history diversity represented was limited. All-four-donor shared clonotypes had higher generation probabilities than non-shared clonotypes did.

This CDR3 contains 15 residues. Trimming took off 2 bases at V and 6 bases at J, with 14 bases between the two ends. Germline V lookup: CDR1 KGHSH, CDR2 LQKENI. Replicate sorted-subset PCRs were loaded with around 0.2 ug DNA, about 31,000 T cell genomes. Sequenced by immunoSEQ multiplex PCR; TCRdb stores in-frame clones only, minus some. This sample carries over 1.4 million clones, approximately 96% of them seen once, and the ten largest clones take 0.95% to 1.5%. Each donor was a Caucasian adult residing in Nashville, Tennessee. This chain uses TRBV18 with TRBJ2-1, with D tentatively TRBD2 (5 bases). The clonotype comes from a man younger than 40 in good health. Sequencing was performed on naive CD4+ T cells sorted from blood. Subset in this sample: CD45RA+ positively selected. The CDR3 DNA reads TGTGCCAGCTCACCATGGCCCAGGACTGTCAATGAGCAGTTCTTC. This codes for CASSPWPRTVNEQFF.